Shown below are 30 T cell receptor beta chains from a single sample sequenced in a study of blood T cell repertoires in COVID-19. This table comes from immunoSEQ multiplex PCR, and its TCRdb copy is limited to in-frame clones, with some not included. The sample has approximately 63,000 clones; about 76% are singletons. Material: peripheral blood. The receptor set was obtained from a woman older than 75 with acute or convalescent COVID-19.

The chain has TRBV2 and TRBJ1-2, with D maybe TRBD1 (6 bases). CDR3 length: 13 residues. The V and J ends lost 5 bases and 5 bases respectively, with 12 bases between them. Per germline, CDR1 SNHLY and CDR2 FYNNEI. CDR3 protein: CASSWDTGYGYTF. DNA for the CDR3: TGTGCCAGCAGTTGGGACACCGGTTATGGCTACACCTTC. Based on the CDR3 plus reference TRBV2 and TRBJ1-2, the full variable domain is EPEVTQTPSHQVTQMGQEVILRCVPISNHLYFYWYRQILGQKVEFLVSFYNNEISEKSEIFDDQFSVERPDGSNFTLKIRSTKLEDSAMYFCASSWDTGYGYTFGSGTRLTVV.

CDR3 DNA sequence: TGTGCCAGCAGCCTAAACATTGGGGGCCAGGGGACTGAAGCTTTCTTT. It yields the protein CASSLNIGGQGTEAFF. The chain recombines TRBV2 with TRBJ1-1; tentatively, D is TRBD1 (6 bases). Trimming removed 6 bases from V and 5 bases from J, with 22 bases in between. CDR1 SNHLY and CDR2 FYNNEI come from the germline V gene. This CDR3 is built from 16 residues.

This clone showed up just a few times. The chain links TRBV7-3 to TRBJ2-2; maybe TRBD2 (5 bases). Germline lookup yields CDR1 SGHTA and CDR2 FQGTGA. Trimming shortened V by 6 bases and J by 7 bases, and 12 bases separated the two germline ends. The CDR3 consists of 13 residues. The CDR3 protein is CASRPSTSGELFF. In nucleotides, the CDR3 is TGTGCCAGCAGACCTAGCACGAGCGGGGAGCTGTTTTTT.

The rearrangement joins TRBV7-9 to TRBJ1-6; unclear D gene. V lost 8 bases and J 5 bases, leaving 10 bases between the germline ends. Germline CDR1 SEHNR, CDR2 FQNEAQ (reference sequence). The CDR3 is made up of 13 amino acids. The chain's CDR3 is CASLLVNNSPLHF. For the CDR3, the DNA is TGTGCCAGCCTATTGGTGAATAATTCACCCCTCCACTTT.

The chain uses TRBV2 and TRBJ1-5; TRBD1 is a possible D gene (5 bases). Germline-derived CDR1 and CDR2 are SNHLY and FYNNEI. Trimming pared 1 base from V and 0 bases from J, leaving 10 bases between. The CDR3 is 16 residues long. CDR3 sequence: CASSEGQSYSNQPQHF. The CDR3 DNA reads as TGTGCCAGCAGTGAAGGACAGAGTTATAGCAATCAGCCCCAGCATTTT. Full variable domain (rest looked up from reference TRBV2 and TRBJ1-5): EPEVTQTPSHQVTQMGQEVILRCVPISNHLYFYWYRQILGQKVEFLVSFYNNEISEKSEIFDDQFSVERPDGSNFTLKIRSTKLEDSAMYFCASSEGQSYSNQPQHFGDGTRLSIL.

The chain has TRBV7-9 and TRBJ2-1; 10 nucleotides agree with TRBD1. Trimming at V came to 5 bases and at J to 5 bases, leaving 6 bases not matched to a gene. There are 15 residues in the CDR3. Germline-derived CDR1 and CDR2 are SEHNR and FQNEAQ (reference sequence). DNA for the CDR3: TGTGCCAGCAGCCCGACAGGGGGCGCGAACAATGAGCAGTTCTTC. Its translation: CASSPTGGANNEQFF.

The V and J genes are TRBV5-1 and TRBJ2-7; the D gene is possibly TRBD1 (5 bases). The CDR3 extends over 13 amino acids. Trimming pared 0 bases from V and 7 bases from J, leaving 11 bases between. CDR1 and CDR2 from the germline V gene are SGHRS and YFSETQ. In DNA form, the CDR3 reads TGCGCCAGCAGCTTGGAAGGGGCGACAGAGCAGTACTTC. Amino acids: CASSLEGATEQYF.

The J gene is TRBJ2-7, the V gene TRBV5-4, with TRBD1 as a possible D gene (7 bases). There are 12 residues in the CDR3. The V gene's germline CDR1 is SGHNT and CDR2 YYREEE (reference sequence). V was clipped by 5 bases and J by 6 bases, with 12 bases between them. DNA of the CDR3: TGTGCCAGCAGTGCGGGACAGAGCGAGCAGTACTTC. Translating gives CASSAGQSEQYF.

About this clone: At the DNA level, this CDR3 is encoded by other sequences in the same sample as well. CDR3 residues: CASSPPGVNTEAFF. The CDR3 DNA follows: TGTGCCAGCTCACCACCGGGCGTGAACACTGAAGCTTTCTTT. V usage is TRBV18 and J usage is TRBJ1-1; D remains unclear. The V gene lost 0 bases and the J gene lost 0 bases, with 5 bases spanning the gap. The CDR3 has 14 residues. Germline-derived CDR1 and CDR2 are KGHSH and LQKENI. Together with reference TRBV18 and TRBJ1-1, the CDR3 gives the full variable domain: NAGVMQNPRHLVRRRGQEARLRCSPMKGHSHVYWYRQLPEEGLKFMVYLQKENIIDESGMPKERFSAEFPKEGPSILRIQQVVRGDSAAYFCASSPPGVNTEAFFGQGTRLTVV.

This clone has just one count. V gene TRBV7-9 combines with J gene TRBJ1-1, with D perhaps TRBD1 (6 bases). Trimming removed 9 bases at V and 1 base at J, with 9 bases between. The CDR3 consists of 12 residues. CDR1 and CDR2 from the germline V gene are SEHNR and FQNEAQ (reference sequence). CDR3 in DNA: TGTGCCAGTGGACAGACGAACACTGAAGCTTTCTTT. Translated, it gives CASGQTNTEAFF.

The V gene is TRBV27, the J gene TRBJ2-7, with TRBD2 as a possible D gene (5 bases). V was shortened by 5 bases and J by 5 bases, with 13 bases between the two germline ends. CDR3 size: 13 residues. Germline V gene lookup returns CDR1 MNHEY and CDR2 SMNVEV (reference sequence). The CDR3 region has the DNA TGTGCCAGCAGTCCGCTGACGAGGGACGAGCAGTACTTC. Its translation: CASSPLTRDEQYF.

V is TRBV7-9 and J is TRBJ1-2; D may be TRBD1 (6 bases). V lost 4 bases and J lost 6, with 18 bases in between. This CDR3 is built from 15 residues. Germline V lookup: CDR1 SEHNR, CDR2 FQNEAQ (reference sequence). DNA of the CDR3: TGTGCCAGCAGCTCAGGGGCAGGCCCGAGGGATGGCTACACCTTC. Amino acids: CASSSGAGPRDGYTF.

This clone was detected once. V usage is TRBV6-4 and J usage is TRBJ2-3; weak D call: TRBD1 (6 bases). The ends were cut back, 6 bases at V and 6 bases at J, with 16 bases in the middle. CDR3 length: 14 residues. CDR1 is MRHNA, CDR2 SNTAGT, per germline. Here the CDR3 reads CASSRTVGGDTQYF. CDR3 nucleotide sequence: TGTGCCAGCAGCCGGACAGTTGGCGGGGATACGCAGTATTTT.

The chain recombines TRBV18 with TRBJ2-1; 8 bases are shared with TRBD2. CDR1 and CDR2 from the germline V gene are KGHSH and LQKENI. The CDR3 sequence is 16 residues long. V was clipped by 3 bases and J by 0 bases; unmatched bases: 4. CDR3 sequence: CASSPQSGSSYNEQFF. CDR3 bases: TGTGCCAGCTCACCCCAGAGCGGGAGCTCCTACAATGAGCAGTTCTTC.

The chain is built from TRBV5-6 and TRBJ2-1; 10 bases align to TRBD2. Looked up from germline, CDR1 is SGHDT and CDR2 is YYEEEE. The CDR3 extends over 16 amino acids. The ends lost 2 bases at V and 6 bases at J; junction bases unmatched: 8. The CDR3 reads CASSFPSGRLGNEQFF. The CDR3 nucleotides read TGTGCCAGCAGCTTCCCTAGCGGGAGATTGGGCAATGAGCAGTTCTTC.

The chain links TRBV5-1 to TRBJ2-2; no reliable D call. In germline, CDR1 is SGHRS, CDR2 YFSETQ. V was pared by 0 bases and J by 3 bases, with 9 bases between. This CDR3 has 15 amino acids. CDR3 DNA: TGCGCCAGCAGCTTGGCCGGAGCCTACACCGGGGAGCTGTTTTTT. Translation: CASSLAGAYTGELFF.

The chain carries TRBV21-1 and TRBJ2-7; TRBD2 reflects the table's D call only, with no check against the DNA. TRBV21-1 is assigned pseudogene status. This CDR3 is 15 amino acids long. The CDR3 loop is CASSKSGGGTYEQYF. In DNA form, the CDR3 reads TGTGCCAGCAGCAAATCGGGCGGAGGTACCTACGAGCAGTACTTC.

The chain links TRBV10-3 to TRBJ2-7; 9 bases align to TRBD2. The J segment lost 6 bases and the V segment lost 4 bases, leaving 13 bases of the junction unmatched. CDR1 and CDR2 from the germline V gene are ENHRY and SYGVKD. The CDR3 contains 16 residues. CDR3 DNA: TGTGCCATCAGTGCCGCCGGGACTAGCCTTATGAGCGAGCAGTACTTC. Protein: CAISAAGTSLMSEQYF.

The sample holds one count of this clone. The CDR3 reads CASSGQNGNSPLHF. CDR3 bases: TGTGCCAGCAGCGGACAGAACGGTAATTCACCCCTCCACTTT. The J gene is TRBJ1-6, the V gene TRBV9; possibly TRBD1 for D (5 bases). V lost 3 bases and J 6 bases, leaving 10 bases between the germline ends. The CDR3 loop spans 14 amino acids. CDR1 and CDR2 from the germline V gene are SGDLS and YYNGEE.

This chain uses TRBV11-2 with TRBJ2-3; TRBD1 aligns across 8 bases. J was trimmed by 3 bases and V by 0 bases; bases with no gene match: 8. Germline V gene data show CDR1 as SGHAT and CDR2 as FQNNGV. The CDR3 length is 17 residues. CDR3 DNA sequence: TGTGCCAGCAGCTTAGATGTCCAGGGGGCAGGTACAGATACGCAGTATTTT. Protein: CASSLDVQGAGTDTQYF.

The V gene is TRBV7-2, the J gene TRBJ2-3, with 7 bases aligning to TRBD2. With 3 bases clipped from V and 5 bases from J, the junction kept 11 bases outside the gene matches. This CDR3 contains 16 residues. CDR1 is SGHTA, CDR2 FQGNSA, per germline. The DNA of the CDR3 is TGTGCCAGCAGCTTTGGGCACCTCGGGGGGAAAGATACGCAGTATTTT. This encodes CASSFGHLGGKDTQYF.

The genes are TRBV7-9 and TRBJ2-5, with 9 bases fitting TRBD2. Trimming at V came to 2 bases and at J to 5 bases, leaving 12 bases not matched to a gene. The germline gives CDR1 SEHNR, CDR2 FQNEAQ (reference sequence). The CDR3 has 17 residues. CDR3 loop: CASSLRSGRSIGETQYF. As DNA, the CDR3 is TGTGCCAGCAGCTTAAGAAGCGGGAGGTCCATCGGGGAGACCCAGTACTTC.

The chain is built from TRBV19 and TRBJ2-3; D gene unclear. This CDR3 spans 14 amino acids. Between the trimmed V and J ends, which lost 6 bases and 0 bases, there was a span of 10 bases. Germline CDR1 reads LNHDA; CDR2 reads SQIVND (reference sequence). The chain's CDR3 is CASSGDPSTDTQYF. In DNA, the CDR3 is TGTGCCAGTAGCGGAGATCCTAGCACAGATACGCAGTATTTT.

This clone was seen once. CDR3 sequence (DNA): TGCGCCAGCAGCCAAGAACAGGCGGACTACGAGCAGTACTTC. Encoded protein: CASSQEQADYEQYF. J is TRBJ2-7 and V is TRBV4-1; perhaps TRBD1 as D (5 bases). This CDR3 is 14 amino acids long. Germline V gives CDR1 MGHRA, CDR2 YSYEKL. V gave up 0 bases and J gave up 3 bases, with 9 bases separating them.

This clone has more than one count but fewer than ten. The chain couples TRBV7-9 to TRBJ2-7; a weak D match, TRBD2 (6 bases). There are 15 residues in the CDR3. Germline CDR1 and CDR2: SEHNR and FQNEAQ (reference sequence). V lost 3 bases and J lost 5, with 17 bases in between. The CDR3 reads CASSFTTPGDNEQYF. CDR3 bases: TGTGCCAGCAGCTTCACTACCCCGGGAGATAACGAGCAGTACTTC.

The chain combines TRBV25-1 with TRBJ2-1; 12 nucleotides line up with TRBD2. Germline CDR1 is MGHDK and CDR2 is SYGVNS. The CDR3 sequence is 14 residues long. V lost 6 bases to trimming and J lost 10 bases; unmatched junction nucleotides: 7. This CDR3 is CASSSSGRAGEQFF. DNA of the CDR3: TGTGCCAGCAGCTCTAGCGGGAGGGCCGGGGAGCAGTTCTTC.

The V and J genes are TRBV7-3 and TRBJ2-1; 7 bases are a match to TRBD2. This CDR3 region has 16 residues. Germline CDR1 and CDR2: SGHTA and FQGTGA. V lost 6 bases to trimming and J lost 9 bases; unmatched junction nucleotides: 17. CDR3 residues: CASSSLEGREIGEQFF. As DNA, the CDR3 is TGTGCCAGCAGTTCGCTCGAGGGGCGGGAGATCGGTGAGCAGTTCTTC.

The rearrangement joins TRBV5-1 to TRBJ2-2; 10 bases align to TRBD2. This CDR3 contains 15 residues. The V gene end was trimmed by 1 base and the J gene end by 8 bases; junction bases not matched to a gene: 5. The germline CDR1 and CDR2 sequences are SGHRS and YFSETQ. The CDR3: CASSLMASGSGELFF. DNA of the CDR3: TGCGCCAGCAGCTTGATGGCTAGCGGGAGTGGGGAGCTGTTTTTT.

The gene calls are TRBV9 and TRBJ2-1; D perhaps matches TRBD1 (6 bases). V was pared by 0 bases and J by 10 bases, with 17 bases between. The germline V gene encodes CDR1 SGDLS and CDR2 YYNGEE. The CDR3 is 15 residues long. The CDR3 loop is CASSVAQGGVGEQFF. In DNA form, the CDR3 reads TGTGCCAGCAGCGTAGCTCAAGGGGGAGTGGGCGAGCAGTTCTTC.

The rearrangement links TRBV10-3 to TRBJ2-3, with a weak D call TRBD2 (6 bases). Trimming removed 10 bases from V and 1 base from J, with 18 bases in between. The germline gives CDR1 ENHRY, CDR2 SYGVKD. CDR3 length equals 15 residues. This CDR3 is CATKLTSSGTDTQYF. In nucleotides, the CDR3 is TGTGCCACAAAACTGACATCTAGCGGCACAGATACGCAGTATTTT.